This T cell receptor (beta chain) was profiled in a study of immune cell composition in non-small cell lung cancer. Findings of the study overall: Tumour-associated clones >0.5% occurred in roughly 30% of adenocarcinomas, under 85% of squamous.

V lost 4 bases, J lost 5 bases, and 8 bases lay in between. The CDR3 is 12 residues long. TCRdb keeps only in-frame clones here, not all; method: immunoSEQ multiplex PCR. The table lists about 6,800 clones, 70% to 90% of them singletons, with about 12% in the top ten. This clone was counted a few times. Its cognate antigen is unknown. Normal lung was sampled as far from the tumour as possible, at least 3 cm. The origin of this receptor is a human donor with non-small cell lung cancer. The V and J genes are TRBV5-3 and TRBJ2-3; no definite D call. TRBV5-3 is an ORF, with its function uncertain. Specimen: non-adjacent lung tissue. CDR3 residues: CARSPRQDTQYF. CDR3 DNA: TGTGCCAGAAGCCCGCGGCAAGATACGCAGTATTTT.